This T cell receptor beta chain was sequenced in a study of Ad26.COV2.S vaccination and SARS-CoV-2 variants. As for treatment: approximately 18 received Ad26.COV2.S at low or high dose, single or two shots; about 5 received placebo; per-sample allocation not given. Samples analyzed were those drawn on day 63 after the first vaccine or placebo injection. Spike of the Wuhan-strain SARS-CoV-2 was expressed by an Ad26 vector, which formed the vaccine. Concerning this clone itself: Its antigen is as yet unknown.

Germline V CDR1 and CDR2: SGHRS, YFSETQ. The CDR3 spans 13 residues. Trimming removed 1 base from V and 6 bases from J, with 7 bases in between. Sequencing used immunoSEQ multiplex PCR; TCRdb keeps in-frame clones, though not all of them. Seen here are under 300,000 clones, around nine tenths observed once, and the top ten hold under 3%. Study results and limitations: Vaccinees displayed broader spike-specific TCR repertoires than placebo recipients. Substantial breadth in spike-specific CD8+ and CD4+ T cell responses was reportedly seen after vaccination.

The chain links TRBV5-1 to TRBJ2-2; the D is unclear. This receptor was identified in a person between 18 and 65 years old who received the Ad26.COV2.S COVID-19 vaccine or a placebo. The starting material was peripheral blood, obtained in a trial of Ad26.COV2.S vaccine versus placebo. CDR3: CASSLSTSGELFF. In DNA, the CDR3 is TGCGCCAGCAGCTTGTCGACTTCCGGGGAGCTGTTTTTT.